This TCR beta chain was found in a study of response to subunit inactivated influenza vaccine. Regarding the study as a whole: The authors suggested that every seasonal influenza vaccination recruits few new T cells.

The CDR3 extends over 14 amino acids. CDR1 and CDR2 (germline): SGHVS, FQNEAQ. The V end lost 4 bases, the J end lost 0 bases, and 8 bases lay between the germline ends. In the case of this clonotype: Its matching antigen is unknown.

TCRdb reprocessed the RT-PCR reads with MiXCR, giving one entry per CDR3 protein. The sample consists of 710,000 or so distinct CDR3 sequences, 15% to 18% of them appearing once. This TCR was sampled from a man aged 50 or older who received an inactivated influenza vaccine. The sample consisted of PBMCs from blood, taken 11 to 12 days after vaccination. This chain joins TRBV7-8 and TRBJ2-3; D might be TRBD1 (5 bases). This CDR3 reads CASSSWTSTDTQYF. In nucleotides, the CDR3 is TGTGCCAGCAGCTCCTGGACAAGCACAGATACGCAGTATTTT.